A single sample is the source of the 8 T cell receptor beta chains below, sequenced in a study of early T cells in non-severe SARS-CoV-2 infection. In TCRdb, the 5' RACE reads were re-called with MiXCR into one record per CDR3 protein. The sample lists roughly 58,000 distinct CDR3 sequences; roughly an eighth were seen once. The source material was whole blood. The source is an adult who was a healthcare worker with PCR-confirmed SARS-CoV-2 infection or an uninfected control (not recorded which).

This clonotype showed up just a few times. The chain recombines TRBV7-7 with TRBJ1-5, with 8 bases fitting TRBD1. Germline V CDR1 and CDR2: SSHAT, FNYEAQ (reference sequence). CDR3 length equals 16 residues. The CDR3 loop is CASYPGQVYSNQPQHF. The CDR3 nucleotides read TGTGCTTCCTATCCGGGACAGGTTTATAGCAATCAGCCCCAGCATTTT.

This clonotype occurred a few times. The V and J genes are TRBV20-1 and TRBJ1-3, with D hard to call. V dropped 8 bases and J dropped 4 bases, with 15 bases sitting between them. Germline values: CDR1 DFQATT, CDR2 SNEGSKA (reference sequence). This CDR3 has 13 residues. The CDR3 region is CSSEGREGNTIYF. Here the CDR3 DNA reads TGCAGTTCGGAGGGCCGGGAAGGAAACACCATATATTTT.

This clonotype was recorded many times. V usage is TRBV9 and J usage is TRBJ2-2; no clear D gene. V was clipped by 4 bases and J by 7 bases, with 11 bases between them. This CDR3 spans 13 amino acids. CDR1 SGDLS and CDR2 YYNGEE come from the germline V gene. CDR3 in amino acids: CASSPLAGGELFF. The CDR3 nucleotides read TGTGCCAGCAGCCCCCTGGCTGGCGGGGAGCTGTTTTTT.

This clonotype was counted only a few times. The chain recombines TRBV6-5 with TRBJ2-7; D unclear. V was clipped by 2 bases and J by 6 bases, with 11 bases between them. Germline CDR1 reads MNHEY; CDR2 reads SVGAGI. The CDR3 is made up of 13 amino acids. The CDR3 sequence: CASSYGPTVEQYF. CDR3 DNA sequence: TGTGCCAGCAGTTACGGGCCCACGGTCGAGCAGTACTTC.

This clonotype was recorded many times. This chain links TRBV5-1 with TRBJ2-7; 9 positions match TRBD2. Unmatched junction bases numbered 4, after V lost 0 bases and J lost 6 bases. The germline gives CDR1 SGHRS, CDR2 YFSETQ. There are 14 residues in the CDR3. CDR3 coding DNA: TGCGCCAGCAGCTTGGGCCTAGCGGGGACCGAGCAGTACTTC. Translated: CASSLGLAGTEQYF.

This clonotype was seen repeatedly, ten times or more. The CDR3 reads CASSFQETQYF. In DNA form, the CDR3 reads TGTGCCAGCAGCTTCCAAGAGACCCAGTACTTC. The chain is built from TRBV7-2 and TRBJ2-5; no reliable D call. Trimming left V 3 bases short and J 1 base short, with 0 bases between. The CDR3 length is 11 residues. The germline V gene encodes CDR1 SGHTA and CDR2 FQGNSA.

Points on this clonotype: This may arise from a read error, as a much more abundant clone is one base away. V usage is TRBV6-2 or TRBV6-3 and J usage is TRBJ1-4; D uncertain. The germline V gene encodes CDR1 MNHEY and CDR2 SVGEGT. This CDR3 has 14 amino acids. The CDR3, as DNA: TGTGCCAGCAGCCCCCCGTGGGGTAATGAAAAACCGTTTTTT. Amino acids: CASSPPWGNEKPFF.

This clonotype was recorded at least ten times. This chain joins TRBV20-1 and TRBJ1-6; tentative D call: TRBD1 (6 bases). The CDR3 is 14 residues long. Trimming took 3 bases from V and 0 from J, leaving 6 bases between them. In germline, CDR1 is DFQATT, CDR2 SNEGSKA (reference sequence). The CDR3 reads CSARDSSYNSPLHF. CDR3 nucleotide sequence: TGCAGTGCTAGGGACAGCTCCTATAATTCACCCCTCCACTTT.